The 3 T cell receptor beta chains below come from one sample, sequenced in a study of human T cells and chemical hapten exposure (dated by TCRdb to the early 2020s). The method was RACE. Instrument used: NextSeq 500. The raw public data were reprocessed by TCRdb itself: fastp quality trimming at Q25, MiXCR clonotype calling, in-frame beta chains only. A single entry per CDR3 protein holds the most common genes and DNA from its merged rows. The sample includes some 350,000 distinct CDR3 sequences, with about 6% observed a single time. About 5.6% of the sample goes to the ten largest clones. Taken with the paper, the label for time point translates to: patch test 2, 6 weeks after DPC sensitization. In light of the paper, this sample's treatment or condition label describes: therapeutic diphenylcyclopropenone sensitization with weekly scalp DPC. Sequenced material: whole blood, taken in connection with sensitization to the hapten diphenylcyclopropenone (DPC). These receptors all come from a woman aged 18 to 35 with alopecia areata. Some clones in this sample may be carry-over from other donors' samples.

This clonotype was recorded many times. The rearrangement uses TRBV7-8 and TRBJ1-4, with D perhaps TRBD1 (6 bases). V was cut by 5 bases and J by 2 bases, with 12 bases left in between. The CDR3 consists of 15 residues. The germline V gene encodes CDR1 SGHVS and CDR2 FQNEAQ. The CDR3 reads CASSTIGGTNEKLFF. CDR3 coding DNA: TGTGCCAGCAGCACAATAGGGGGGACTAATGAAAAACTGTTTTTT.

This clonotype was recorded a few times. CDR3 in DNA: TGTGCCAGCAGCTCCAGCGGGGGGGCCTCCGATACGCAGTATTTT. It codes for CASSSSGGASDTQYF. V gene TRBV7-3 combines with J gene TRBJ2-3; 10 bases are shared with TRBD2. CDR1 and CDR2 from the germline V gene are SGHTA and FQGTGA. The CDR3 length is 15 residues. V lost 4 bases to trimming and J lost 6 bases; unmatched junction nucleotides: 7. Full variable domain (remainder filled in from reference TRBV7-3 and TRBJ2-3): GAGVSQTPSNKVTEKGKYVELRCDPISGHTALYWYRQSLGQGPEFLIYFQGTGAADDSGLPNDRFFAVRPEGSVSTLKIQRTERGDSAVYLCASSSSGGASDTQYFGPGTRLTVL.

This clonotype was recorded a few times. CDR3 coding DNA: TGTGCCAGCAGTCTTACACAGGGGGCGCCGGGGCAGCCCCAGCATTTT. It codes for CASSLTQGAPGQPQHF. V and J are TRBV27 and TRBJ1-5; 9 bases match TRBD1. Unmatched junction bases numbered 12, after V lost 5 bases and J lost 7 bases. The CDR3 is 16 residues long. CDR1 and CDR2 (germline): MNHEY, SMNVEV (reference sequence).